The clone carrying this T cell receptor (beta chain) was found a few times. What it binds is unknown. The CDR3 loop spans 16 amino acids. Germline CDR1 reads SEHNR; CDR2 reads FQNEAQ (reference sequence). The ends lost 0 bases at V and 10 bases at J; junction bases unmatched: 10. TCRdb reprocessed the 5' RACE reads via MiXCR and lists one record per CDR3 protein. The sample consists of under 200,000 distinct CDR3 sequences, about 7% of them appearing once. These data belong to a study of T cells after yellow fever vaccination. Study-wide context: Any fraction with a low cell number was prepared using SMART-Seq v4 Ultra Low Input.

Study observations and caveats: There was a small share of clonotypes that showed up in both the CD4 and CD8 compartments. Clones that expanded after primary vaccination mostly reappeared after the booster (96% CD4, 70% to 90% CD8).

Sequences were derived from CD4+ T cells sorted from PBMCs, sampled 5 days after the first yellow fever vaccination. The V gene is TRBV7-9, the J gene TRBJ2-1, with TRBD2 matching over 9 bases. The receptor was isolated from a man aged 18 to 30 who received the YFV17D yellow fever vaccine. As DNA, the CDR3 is TGTGCCAGCAGCTTAGCGGGAGCGGGGGGTTTTGGGGAGCAGTTCTTC. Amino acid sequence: CASSLAGAGGFGEQFF.